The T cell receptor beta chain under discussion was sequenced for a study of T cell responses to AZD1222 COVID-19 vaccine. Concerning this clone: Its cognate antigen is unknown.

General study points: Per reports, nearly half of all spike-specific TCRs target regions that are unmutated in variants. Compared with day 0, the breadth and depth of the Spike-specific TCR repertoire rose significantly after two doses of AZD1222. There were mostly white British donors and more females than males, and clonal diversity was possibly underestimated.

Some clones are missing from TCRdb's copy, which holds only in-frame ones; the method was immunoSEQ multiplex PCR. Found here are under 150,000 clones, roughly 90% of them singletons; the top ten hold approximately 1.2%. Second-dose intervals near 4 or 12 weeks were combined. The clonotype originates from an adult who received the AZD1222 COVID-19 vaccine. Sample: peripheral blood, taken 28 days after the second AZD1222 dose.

The CDR3 region is CASSLAPGLARDTQYF. DNA for the CDR3: TGCGCCAGCAGCTTGGCCCCAGGACTAGCTCGCGATACGCAGTATTTT. V gene TRBV5-1 combines with J gene TRBJ2-3, with TRBD2 matching over 8 bases. V dropped 0 bases and J dropped 6; count of bases not matched to a gene: 9. CDR1 is SGHRS and CDR2 is YFSETQ in the germline V gene. This CDR3 has 16 residues.